The 32 T cell receptor beta chains below all came from one sample that was sequenced in a study of cytomegalovirus exposure and HLA in healthy donors. Researchers ran the PCR with 60 Vbeta and 13 Jbeta primers. Profiling relied on immunoSEQ multiplex PCR, and the TCRdb table lists in-frame clones only, not all of them. Of approximately 150,000 clones listed, approximately 80% are singletons. The specimen sequenced was PBMCs. These receptor sequences come from a woman between 45 and 60 years old in good health and CMV-seronegative.

The chain recombines TRBV7-9 with TRBJ2-3; 7 bases match TRBD2. The ends lost 1 base at V and 5 bases at J; junction bases unmatched: 9. The CDR3 consists of 16 residues. Germline V gene lookup returns CDR1 SEHNR and CDR2 FQNEAQ (reference sequence). CDR3 sequence (DNA): TGTGCCAGCAGCTTAGTCAGCGGGATCTTGGGAGATACGCAGTATTTT. Translating gives CASSLVSGILGDTQYF.

The V and J genes are TRBV4-2 and TRBJ2-1, with a tentative D call TRBD2 (5 bases). This CDR3 is 17 amino acids long. V lost 4 bases and J lost 3, with 19 bases in between. Germline lookup yields CDR1 LGHNA and CDR2 YNFKEQ. The DNA for the CDR3 is TGTGCCAGCAGCCCGAGTGAGGGAGAAGTAGGCTACAATGAGCAGTTCTTC. Amino acids: CASSPSEGEVGYNEQFF.

The rearrangement links TRBV7-9 to TRBJ2-3; D is uncertain. The CDR3 extends over 14 amino acids. Germline CDR1 SEHNR, CDR2 FQNEAQ (reference sequence). V lost 3 bases to trimming and J lost 6 bases, with 13 bases between them. The CDR3: CASSFLTVEDTQYF. CDR3 nucleotides: TGTGCCAGCAGCTTCCTCACGGTGGAGGATACGCAGTATTTT. Looking up the rest from reference TRBV7-9 and TRBJ2-3 gives the full variable domain: DTGVSQNPRHKITKRGQNVTFRCDPISEHNRLYWYRQTLGQGPEFLTYFQNEAQLEKSRLLSDRFSAERPKGSFSTLEIQRTEQGDSAMYLCASSFLTVEDTQYFGPGTRLTVL.

A remark on this clone: The sample has other DNA sequences that encode this CDR3 too. The chain couples TRBV28 to TRBJ1-5, with D perhaps TRBD1 (5 bases). The CDR3 is made up of 12 amino acids. Germline V gene lookup returns CDR1 MDHEN and CDR2 SYDVKM. Trimming removed 2 bases at V and 7 bases at J, with 6 bases between. The CDR3 here is CASSLRGQPQHF. The DNA for the CDR3 is TGTGCCAGCAGTTTAAGGGGACAGCCCCAGCATTTT.

This clone has more than one count but fewer than ten. The rearrangement uses TRBV4-1 and TRBJ2-1, with 11 bases fitting TRBD2. CDR3 length: 18 amino acids. Germline-derived CDR1 and CDR2 are MGHRA and YSYEKL. V dropped 2 bases and J dropped 7; count of bases not matched to a gene: 13. Written as DNA, the CDR3 is TGCGCCAGCAGCCAATTAAGGACTAGCGGGTTTAGTATGAATGAGCAGTTCTTC. Its translation is CASSQLRTSGFSMNEQFF.

The J gene is TRBJ1-2, the V gene TRBV28; D gene ambiguous. From germline, CDR1 is MDHEN and CDR2 SYDVKM. The germline V and J ends were trimmed by 8 bases and 3 bases, with 19 bases remaining between them. The CDR3 consists of 15 residues. The chain's CDR3 is CASESLAGSDYGYTF. DNA of the CDR3: TGTGCCAGCGAATCCCTGGCCGGGAGTGACTATGGCTACACCTTC.

The chain has TRBV28 and TRBJ2-5, with 10 bases identical to TRBD2. This CDR3 comprises 17 residues. The V gene's germline CDR1 is MDHEN and CDR2 SYDVKM. V was clipped by 1 base and J by 1 base; unmatched bases: 6. The CDR3 loop reads CASSLFGAGGSQETQYF. CDR3 nucleotide sequence: TGTGCCAGCAGTTTATTCGGAGCGGGAGGGAGCCAAGAGACCCAGTACTTC. The whole variable domain, filled in from reference TRBV28 and TRBJ2-5, reads DVKVTQSSRYLVKRTGEKVFLECVQDMDHENMFWYRQDPGLGLRLIYFSYDVKMKEKGDIPEGYSVSREKKERFSLILESASTNQTSMYLCASSLFGAGGSQETQYFGPGTRLLVL.

The DNA for the CDR3 is TGTGCCAGTAGTATAGTCGGGATCTCTGGGGCCAACGTCCTGACTTTC. Translated: CASSIVGISGANVLTF. This rearrangement joins TRBV19 to TRBJ2-6, with TRBD2 as a possible D gene (5 bases). This CDR3 has 16 amino acids. V lost 1 base and J 0 bases, leaving 7 bases between the germline ends. CDR1 is LNHDA and CDR2 is SQIVND in the germline V gene (reference sequence).

The J gene is TRBJ2-3, the V gene TRBV28; TRBD2 agrees at 12 bases. The V gene end was trimmed by 8 bases and the J gene end by 6 bases; junction bases not matched to a gene: 6. In germline, CDR1 is MDHEN, CDR2 SYDVKM. The CDR3 consists of 14 residues. The CDR3 reads CASLAGGPGDTQYF. The CDR3 nucleotides are TGTGCCAGCCTAGCGGGGGGGCCAGGGGATACGCAGTATTTT.

The chain uses TRBV4-2 and TRBJ1-2; 11 bases match TRBD1. Germline V gene lookup returns CDR1 LGHNA and CDR2 YNFKEQ. The length of the CDR3 is 17 residues. The V segment lost 1 base and the J segment 6 bases; nucleotides outside the gene matches: 10. The DNA for the CDR3 is TGTGCCAGCAGCCAAGGGGAGGGACAGGGGGTAGTCGATGGCTACACCTTC. The encoded protein is CASSQGEGQGVVDGYTF.

This chain uses TRBV19 with TRBJ2-7; D is possibly TRBD1 (6 bases). Germline CDR1 reads LNHDA; CDR2 reads SQIVND (reference sequence). Trimming took 4 bases from V and 2 from J, leaving 9 bases between them. The CDR3 runs 13 residues. In DNA, the CDR3 is TGTGCCAGTAGTACCGGACAGACCTACGAGCAGTACTTC. It specifies CASSTGQTYEQYF.

This clone has only a few counts. The J gene is TRBJ2-1, the V gene TRBV5-6, with a possible D match to TRBD1 (6 bases). CDR1 and CDR2 from the germline V gene are SGHDT and YYEEEE. The CDR3 contains 13 residues. V gave up 2 bases and J gave up 8 bases, with 11 bases separating them. The CDR3 sequence is CASSFIQGDEQFF. CDR3 DNA: TGTGCCAGCAGCTTTATACAGGGCGATGAGCAGTTCTTC.

The rearrangement joins TRBV4-3 to TRBJ2-2, with D perhaps TRBD2 (5 bases). Germline CDR1 reads LGHNA; CDR2 reads YSLEER. CDR3 length equals 13 residues. V was cut by 5 bases and J by 6 bases, with 10 bases left in between. CDR3 in DNA: TGCGCCAGCAGCTCCCTCGGGGCCGGGGAGCTGTTTTTT. Translation gives CASSSLGAGELFF.

The chain carries TRBV27 and TRBJ2-5, with 7 bases fitting TRBD2. The CDR3 covers 15 residues. The trim removed 4 bases at V and 5 bases at J, leaving 10 bases unmatched. CDR1 MNHEY and CDR2 SMNVEV come from the germline V gene (reference sequence). The CDR3 DNA reads TGTGCCAGCAGTTCCTCGGGGGGTTCCGTGGAGACCCAGTACTTC. Its translation: CASSSSGGSVETQYF.

The genes are TRBV25-1 and TRBJ1-4; perhaps TRBD1 as D (6 bases). CDR3 length: 15 amino acids. Germline CDR1 reads MGHDK; CDR2 reads SYGVNS. Trimming removed 5 bases at V and 5 bases at J, with 15 bases between. The CDR3 DNA is TGTGCCAGCAGTCCAATGGGAGGGGGGAATGAAAAACTGTTTTTT. Translation: CASSPMGGGNEKLFF.

The chain uses TRBV11-2 and TRBJ2-7; tentative D call: TRBD1 (5 bases). CDR1 and CDR2 (germline): SGHAT, FQNNGV. CDR3 length: 12 amino acids. Deletions cut 3 bases from V and 7 bases from J, with 10 bases between. The CDR3 region has the DNA TGTGCCAGCAGCTTGCAGGGTCGGGAGCAGTACTTC. It is translated as CASSLQGREQYF.

The gene calls are TRBV7-2 and TRBJ2-1; weak D call: TRBD1 (6 bases). The CDR3 contains 15 residues. CDR1 and CDR2 from the germline V gene are SGHTA and FQGNSA. The V end was cut by 0 bases, the J end by 9 bases, with 15 bases between. The CDR3 protein is CASSLAPGVNGEQFF. For the CDR3, the DNA is TGTGCCAGCAGCTTAGCCCCAGGGGTGAATGGTGAGCAGTTCTTC. Looking up the rest from reference TRBV7-2 and TRBJ2-1 gives the full variable domain: GAGVSQSPSNKVTEKGKDVELRCDPISGHTALYWYRQSLGQGLEFLIYFQGNSAPDKSGLPSDRFSAERTGGSVSTLTIQRTQQEDSAVYLCASSLAPGVNGEQFFGPGTRLTVL.

The CDR3 is CASSFRTGVKTQYF. In DNA, the CDR3 is TGCGCCAGCAGCTTCCGGACAGGGGTGAAGACCCAGTACTTC. The V call is TRBV5-1, the J call TRBJ2-5; 9 nucleotides line up with TRBD1. This CDR3 is built from 14 residues. V shed 2 bases and J 6 bases; nucleotides not matched to a gene: 5. In germline, CDR1 is SGHRS, CDR2 YFSETQ.

CDR3 sequence (DNA): TGTGCCAGCAGCTTTTACCAGGGCTCAGGCAATCAGCCCCAGCATTTT. The encoded protein is CASSFYQGSGNQPQHF. This chain uses TRBV5-6 with TRBJ1-5; TRBD1 is a possible D gene (5 bases). The CDR3 runs 16 residues. The V end was cut by 2 bases, the J end by 2 bases, with 14 bases between. The V gene's germline CDR1 is SGHDT and CDR2 YYEEEE. The complete variable domain, with remaining parts taken from reference TRBV5-6 and TRBJ1-5, reads DAGVTQSPTHLIKTRGQQVTLRCSPKSGHDTVSWYQQALGQGPQFIFQYYEEEERQRGNFPDRFSGHQFPNYSSELNVNALLLGDSALYLCASSFYQGSGNQPQHFGDGTRLSIL.

The rearrangement uses TRBV18 and TRBJ1-5; D remains unclear. The CDR3 totals 14 residues. The V gene lost 3 bases and the J gene lost 7 bases, with 13 bases spanning the gap. Looked up from germline, CDR1 is KGHSH and CDR2 is LQKENI. The CDR3 sequence is CASSPERIEQPQHF. In nucleotides, the CDR3 is TGTGCCAGCTCACCGGAGAGGATCGAGCAGCCCCAGCATTTT.

The V call is TRBV2, the J call TRBJ2-1; the D gene is possibly TRBD2 (6 bases). Trimming stripped 7 bases from V and 5 bases from J, with 18 bases between. The CDR3 sequence is 15 residues long. Germline values: CDR1 SNHLY, CDR2 FYNNEI. The CDR3 reads CASTETGGDNNEQFF. The CDR3 nucleotides are TGTGCCAGCACGGAGACGGGCGGGGATAACAATGAGCAGTTCTTC.

The chain carries TRBV2 and TRBJ2-5; 9 bases are shared with TRBD1. V gave up 2 bases and J gave up 11 bases; unmatched junction bases: 9. Germline CDR1 SNHLY, CDR2 FYNNEI. The CDR3 is 14 residues long. The CDR3 DNA follows: TGTGCCAGCAGTGAACAGGGACAGGGTGGGGAGCAGTACTTC. Its protein is CASSEQGQGGEQYF. The full variable domain, with the rest looked up from reference TRBV2 and TRBJ2-5, is EPEVTQTPSHQVTQMGQEVILRCVPISNHLYFYWYRQILGQKVEFLVSFYNNEISEKSEIFDDQFSVERPDGSNFTLKIRSTKLEDSAMYFCASSEQGQGGEQYFGPGTRLLVL.

This sequence joins TRBV5-1 and TRBJ2-3; 12 nucleotides align to TRBD2. From germline, CDR1 is SGHRS and CDR2 YFSETQ. Unmatched junction bases numbered 20, after V lost 3 bases and J lost 6 bases. This CDR3 contains 20 residues. The CDR3 here is CASSYGGIGLAGIRRDTQYF. CDR3 coding DNA: TGCGCCAGCAGCTACGGGGGGATCGGACTAGCGGGAATCAGGAGGGATACGCAGTATTTT.

This chain uses TRBV5-1 with TRBJ2-5; no reliable D call. The CDR3 contains 13 residues. V gave up 4 bases and J gave up 4 bases, with 11 bases separating them. CDR1 SGHRS and CDR2 YFSETQ come from the germline V gene. CDR3 nucleotides: TGCGCCAGCAGCGACGACTGGAGAGAGACCCAGTACTTC. Translating gives CASSDDWRETQYF.

This clone was recorded a few times. V and J are TRBV5-1 and TRBJ1-2; D is perhaps TRBD1 (6 bases). This CDR3 is built from 13 residues. The germline V and J ends were trimmed by 7 bases and 7 bases, with 17 bases remaining between them. In germline, CDR1 is SGHRS, CDR2 YFSETQ. In DNA, the CDR3 is TGCGCCAGCGCGACCGGGACACCTATTGGCTACACCTTC. Residues: CASATGTPIGYTF. The variable domain in full, completed from reference TRBV5-1 and TRBJ1-2, reads KAGVTQTPRYLIKTRGQQVTLSCSPISGHRSVSWYQQTPGQGLQFLFEYFSETQRNKGNFPGRFSGRQFSNSRSEMNVSTLELGDSALYLCASATGTPIGYTFGSGTRLTVV.

V and J are TRBV6-5 and TRBJ2-1; unclear D gene. The CDR3 loop spans 11 amino acids. In germline, CDR1 is MNHEY, CDR2 SVGAGI. The V and J ends lost 8 bases and 5 bases respectively, with 7 bases between them. Here the CDR3 DNA reads TGTGCCAGCGGCTTACACAATGAGCAGTTCTTC. Its protein is CASGLHNEQFF.

With respect to this clone: The same CDR3 arises from other DNA sequences in this sample as well. V usage is TRBV4-3 and J usage is TRBJ2-5; D possibly corresponds to TRBD1 (5 bases). V was cut by 0 bases and J by 4 bases, with 6 bases left in between. CDR3 size: 13 residues. Germline V lookup: CDR1 LGHNA, CDR2 YSLEER. Written as DNA, the CDR3 is TGCGCCAGCAGCCAAGATAGGGGAGAGACCCAGTACTTC. It translates to CASSQDRGETQYF.

The chain links TRBV5-6 to TRBJ2-7; D is perhaps TRBD1 (5 bases). The germline V gene encodes CDR1 SGHDT and CDR2 YYEEEE. This CDR3 region has 13 residues. V was trimmed by 0 bases and J by 7 bases, leaving 11 bases between them. Written as DNA, the CDR3 is TGTGCCAGCAGCTTGGGACAGATTTGGGAGCAGTACTTC. This translates into CASSLGQIWEQYF.

The chain links TRBV7-2 to TRBJ2-7; the match to TRBD2 covers 15 bases. CDR1 SGHTA and CDR2 FQGNSA come from the germline V gene. Trimming at V came to 6 bases and at J to 4 bases, leaving 13 bases not matched to a gene. The CDR3 extends over 18 amino acids. The CDR3 region has the DNA TGTGCCAGCAGACGGACTAGCGGGGGGGCTCCCTTCGGGTACGAGCAGTACTTC. It encodes CASRRTSGGAPFGYEQYF.

The chain carries TRBV4-3 and TRBJ2-7; tentative D call: TRBD1 (6 bases). Trimming took 0 bases from V and 0 from J, leaving 12 bases between them. CDR3 size: 16 residues. Germline V gene data show CDR1 as LGHNA and CDR2 as YSLEER. The CDR3 region has the DNA TGCGCCAGCAGCCAAGATATCACAGGGACCTCCTACGAGCAGTACTTC. Protein sequence: CASSQDITGTSYEQYF.

This sequence joins TRBV4-1 and TRBJ1-1, with 10 bases aligning to TRBD1. Germline lookup yields CDR1 MGHRA and CDR2 YSYEKL. The CDR3 runs 21 residues. With 1 base clipped from V and 5 bases from J, the junction kept 22 bases outside the gene matches. CDR3 sequence: CASSQVRPTGGYNFRNTEAFF. The CDR3, as DNA: TGCGCCAGCAGCCAAGTTAGACCGACAGGGGGCTATAATTTTCGAAATACTGAAGCTTTCTTT.

The chain is built from TRBV7-9 and TRBJ2-3; 7 nucleotides match TRBD1. V was pared by 4 bases and J by 5 bases, with 9 bases of the junction left unmatched. Germline-derived CDR1 and CDR2 are SEHNR and FQNEAQ (reference sequence). The CDR3 contains 15 residues. Here the CDR3 DNA reads TGTGCCAGCAGCTGGGGACAGCGGTCCTTAGATACGCAGTATTTT. Protein sequence: CASSWGQRSLDTQYF.